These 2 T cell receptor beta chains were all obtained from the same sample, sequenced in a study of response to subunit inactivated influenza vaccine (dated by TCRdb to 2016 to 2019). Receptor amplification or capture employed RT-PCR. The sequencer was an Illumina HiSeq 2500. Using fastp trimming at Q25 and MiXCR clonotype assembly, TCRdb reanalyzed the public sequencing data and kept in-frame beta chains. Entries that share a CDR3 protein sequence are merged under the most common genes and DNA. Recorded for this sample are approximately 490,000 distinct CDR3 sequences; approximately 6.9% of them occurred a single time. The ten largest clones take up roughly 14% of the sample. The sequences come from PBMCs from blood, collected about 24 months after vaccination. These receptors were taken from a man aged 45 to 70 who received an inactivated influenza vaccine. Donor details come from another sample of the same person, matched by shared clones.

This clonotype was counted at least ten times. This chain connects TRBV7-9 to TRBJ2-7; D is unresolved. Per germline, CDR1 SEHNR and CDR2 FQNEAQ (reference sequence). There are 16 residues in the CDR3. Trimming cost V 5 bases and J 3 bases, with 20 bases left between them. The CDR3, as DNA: TGTGCCAGCAGCCCGTCTGAACGGGTGACCTACTACGAGCAGTACTTC. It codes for CASSPSERVTYYEQYF.

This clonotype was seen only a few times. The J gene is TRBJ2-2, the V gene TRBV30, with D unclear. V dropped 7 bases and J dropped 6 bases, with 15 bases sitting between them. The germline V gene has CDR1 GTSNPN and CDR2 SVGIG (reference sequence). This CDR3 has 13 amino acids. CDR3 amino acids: CAFTGVPAGELFF. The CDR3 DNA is TGTGCCTTCACTGGGGTGCCCGCCGGGGAGCTGTTTTTT.